The clone carrying this TCR beta chain came up many times. RNA served as the template for amplifying TCR beta CDR3 regions. In the first round, RT-PCR was carried out with HTBI primers, and a multiplex PCR formed the second round. TCRdb recomputed calls from the multiplex PCR reads with MiXCR, one row per CDR3 protein. Found here are about 400,000 distinct CDR3 sequences, approximately 16% of them singletons; the top ten hold 1.6%. The data stem from a study of Graves' ophthalmopathy and Graves' hyperthyroidism. The germline gives CDR1 SQVTM, CDR2 ANQGSEA. This CDR3 has 15 residues. Germline trimming cut 8 bases from V and 5 bases from J; bases unmatched to any gene: 15.

The V call is TRBV29-1, the J call TRBJ2-5, with 9 bases identical to TRBD1. The sequencing sample was made of peripheral blood. The receptor's source is a woman aged 18-35 years with Graves' ophthalmopathy. The CDR3 region has the DNA TGCAGCTTCCAGGGGGGAGCGGGACAGGGTGAGACCCAGTACTTC. This codes for CSFQGGAGQGETQYF.